The 21 T cell receptor beta chains reported below all come from one sample, sequenced in a study of cytomegalovirus exposure and HLA in healthy donors. The method was immunoSEQ multiplex PCR; TCRdb's version includes in-frame clones alone and lacks a portion of them. The sample gives some 150,000 clones, around 90% of which show up once; approximately 3% is in the top ten. Sequencing was carried out using PBMCs. These receptors came from a man younger than 35 in good health and CMV-seronegative.

The V gene is TRBV28, the J gene TRBJ2-7; 7 bases match TRBD2. Germline V gives CDR1 MDHEN, CDR2 SYDVKM. The CDR3 extends over 15 amino acids. V lost 2 bases to trimming and J lost 2 bases; unmatched junction nucleotides: 6. The CDR3 protein is CASSLHLAVTYEQYF. CDR3 bases: TGTGCCAGCAGTTTACATCTAGCGGTAACCTACGAGCAGTACTTC.

The chain has TRBV19 and TRBJ2-7; perhaps TRBD2 as D (6 bases). This CDR3 is built from 14 residues. Germline values: CDR1 LNHDA, CDR2 SQIVND (reference sequence). V was clipped by 5 bases and J by 3 bases, with 14 bases between them. The CDR3: CASSPGLGGYEQYF. The CDR3 coding sequence is TGTGCCAGTAGTCCCGGGTTGGGGGGCTACGAGCAGTACTTC.

The chain carries TRBV6-1 and TRBJ1-5; 8 nucleotides line up with TRBD1. V trimming: 10 bases; J trimming: 3 bases; junction bases outside the gene matches: 11. There are 15 residues in the CDR3. Looked up from germline, CDR1 is MNHNS and CDR2 is SASEGT. Written as DNA, the CDR3 is TGTGCCACAAAGATCCAGGGGGCGTACAATCAGCCCCAGCATTTT. Translation: CATKIQGAYNQPQHF.

The gene calls are TRBV27 and TRBJ1-5; D might be TRBD1 (5 bases). Germline V gene lookup returns CDR1 MNHEY and CDR2 SMNVEV (reference sequence). V dropped 0 bases and J dropped 10 bases, with 16 bases sitting between them. The CDR3 totals 15 residues. CDR3 nucleotide sequence: TGTGCCAGCAGTTTATCTGGGGGACTCACCACCCCCCAGCATTTT. Its translation is CASSLSGGLTTPQHF.

The chain couples TRBV6-5 to TRBJ2-5; possible D gene TRBD2, 7 bases. The CDR3 covers 16 residues. CDR1 is MNHEY, CDR2 SVGAGI, per germline. Trimming removed 1 base from V and 2 bases from J, with 14 bases in between. The CDR3 nucleotides are TGTGCCAGCAGTTACTACTCGGGGGGCCTGCAAGAGACCCAGTACTTC. It encodes CASSYYSGGLQETQYF.

The chain employs TRBV27 and TRBJ1-2, with D hard to call. Trimming stripped 8 bases from V and 1 base from J, with 17 bases between. CDR3 length: 15 amino acids. The germline CDR1 and CDR2 sequences are MNHEY and SMNVEV (reference sequence). The CDR3 is CASSIAADFNYGYTF. The CDR3 bases are TGTGCCAGCTCAATCGCCGCCGACTTTAACTATGGCTACACCTTC.

In its sample, this clone is medium-sized (0.01 to 0.1%). This chain connects TRBV6-1 to TRBJ2-5; TRBD1 matches 8 bases. Germline V gene lookup returns CDR1 MNHNS and CDR2 SASEGT. The CDR3 covers 14 residues. V was pared by 5 bases and J by 4 bases, with 6 bases of the junction left unmatched. Written as DNA, the CDR3 is TGTGCCAGCAGTCCGACAGGGGAAGCAGAGACCCAGTACTTC. Protein: CASSPTGEAETQYF.

The chain joins TRBV19 to TRBJ1-5; TRBD1 agrees at 7 bases. This CDR3 contains 17 residues. Germline V lookup: CDR1 LNHDA, CDR2 SQIVND (reference sequence). Germline trimming cut 3 bases from V and 6 bases from J; bases unmatched to any gene: 14. CDR3 residues: CASSIYPGGGAGQPQHF. The CDR3 bases are TGTGCCAGTAGTATCTATCCCGGAGGGGGCGCGGGTCAGCCCCAGCATTTT.

The gene calls are TRBV7-2 and TRBJ1-5; 7 bases map to TRBD1. The junction had 7 bases not matched to a gene; V was cut back by 5 bases and J by 3 bases. Germline CDR1 is SGHTA and CDR2 is FQGNSA. The CDR3 covers 15 residues. This chain's CDR3 is CASSLRDRLNQPQHF. The CDR3 DNA reads as TGTGCCAGCAGCCTCCGGGACAGACTCAATCAGCCCCAGCATTTT.

The V and J genes are TRBV11-3 and TRBJ2-5; 9 bases map to TRBD2. V lost 4 bases to trimming and J lost 2 bases; unmatched junction nucleotides: 5. Per the germline V gene, CDR1 is SGHNT and CDR2 is YENEEA. The CDR3 consists of 15 residues. CDR3 loop: CASSSRGGSQETQYF. The CDR3 DNA sequence: TGTGCCAGCAGCTCGCGGGGGGGGTCTCAAGAGACCCAGTACTTC. Using reference TRBV11-3 and TRBJ2-5 for the parts outside the CDR3, the full variable domain is EAGVVQSPRYKIIEKKQPVAFWCNPISGHNTLYWYLQNLGQGPELLIRYENEEAVDDSQLPKDRFSAERLKGVDSTLKIQPAELGDSAVYLCASSSRGGSQETQYFGPGTRLLVL.

To note about this clone: One end of the junction varies from germline; a read error may be responsible. V and J are TRBV30 and TRBJ2-3; 8 bases map to TRBD2. This CDR3 has 15 amino acids. The germline CDR1 and CDR2 sequences are GTSNPN and SVGIG (reference sequence). The CDR3 DNA reads TGTGCCTGGGGTGTGGGACTAGGAAGCACAGATACGCAGTATTTT. It specifies CAWGVGLGSTDTQYF.

The chain uses TRBV4-2 and TRBJ1-2; 10 bases are a match to TRBD1. The ends lost 0 bases at V and 4 bases at J; junction bases unmatched: 8. Germline CDR1 is LGHNA and CDR2 is YNFKEQ. The CDR3 extends over 17 amino acids. The CDR3, as DNA: TGTGCCAGCAGCCAAGACCGACAGGGGGCGTGGGGCTATGGCTACACCTTC. Residues: CASSQDRQGAWGYGYTF.

This clone was recorded a few times. The chain's CDR3 is CASSPRRSDQPQHF. CDR3 DNA: TGTGCCAGCAGTCCACGACGGAGCGATCAGCCCCAGCATTTT. J is TRBJ1-5 and V is TRBV27; no definite D call. Per the germline V gene, CDR1 is MNHEY and CDR2 is SMNVEV (reference sequence). V was cut by 5 bases and J by 5 bases, with 13 bases left in between. The length of the CDR3 is 14 residues.

The V gene is TRBV5-1, the J gene TRBJ2-2; 7 nucleotides match TRBD1. This CDR3 comprises 14 residues. V shed 2 bases, J shed 5 bases, and the junction held 3 bases outside the gene matches. Germline CDR1 and CDR2: SGHRS and YFSETQ. In DNA form, the CDR3 reads TGCGCCAGCAGCTTACTGACAGGGACCGGGGAGCTGTTTTTT. It is translated as CASSLLTGTGELFF. Supplemented by reference TRBV5-1 and TRBJ2-2, the full variable domain reads KAGVTQTPRYLIKTRGQQVTLSCSPISGHRSVSWYQQTPGQGLQFLFEYFSETQRNKGNFPGRFSGRQFSNSRSEMNVSTLELGDSALYLCASSLLTGTGELFFGEGSRLTVL.

This sequence joins TRBV28 and TRBJ1-5; the match to TRBD1 covers 12 bases. The CDR3 is made up of 17 amino acids. Germline lookup yields CDR1 MDHEN and CDR2 SYDVKM. Losses at the gene ends were 6 bases for V and 0 bases for J; bases not matched to a gene: 6. The CDR3 loop reads CASRGQGAGYSNQPQHF. The CDR3 coding sequence is TGTGCCAGCAGGGGACAGGGGGCGGGATATAGCAATCAGCCCCAGCATTTT.

This clone appeared once. V and J are TRBV5-4 and TRBJ1-4; 10 bases agree with TRBD1. Germline V lookup: CDR1 SGHNT, CDR2 YYREEE (reference sequence). The CDR3 is 15 residues long. Germline trimming cut 0 bases from V and 6 bases from J; bases unmatched to any gene: 2. CDR3 sequence reads: CASSLGGTGDEKLFF. In DNA form, the CDR3 reads TGTGCCAGCAGCTTGGGCGGGACAGGGGATGAAAAACTGTTTTTT.

V is TRBV27 and J is TRBJ2-3; 11 bases agree with TRBD2. CDR1 is MNHEY, CDR2 SMNVEV, per germline (reference sequence). The CDR3 sequence is 17 residues long. The ends lost 5 bases at V and 0 bases at J; junction bases unmatched: 7. The CDR3 nucleotides are TGTGCCAGCAGTCTGCGCGGGACTAGCGGTAGCACAGATACGCAGTATTTT. This encodes CASSLRGTSGSTDTQYF.

This clone occurred once. This chain uses TRBV6-6 with TRBJ1-1; 11 nucleotides match TRBD1. Germline V lookup: CDR1 MNHNY, CDR2 SVGAGI (reference sequence). The CDR3 runs 14 residues. After removal of 6 bases from V and 9 bases from J, the junction contained 9 bases not matched to a gene. Here the CDR3 DNA reads TGTGCCAGCAGCTACCGGACAGGGGGCGCGAAAGCTTTCTTT. Protein product: CASSYRTGGAKAFF.

The rearrangement links TRBV27 to TRBJ2-2; 8 bases fit TRBD2. The length of the CDR3 is 14 residues. Germline CDR1 and CDR2: MNHEY and SMNVEV (reference sequence). The ends lost 8 bases at V and 6 bases at J; junction bases unmatched: 8. The CDR3 coding sequence is TGTGCCAGCTCAGCGGGACTAGACCCCGGGGAGCTGTTTTTT. It is translated as CASSAGLDPGELFF.

The rearrangement joins TRBV5-1 to TRBJ2-1; a possible D gene is TRBD2 (6 bases). Germline V gene sequence: CDR1 SGHRS, CDR2 YFSETQ. CDR3 length: 17 residues. V was cut by 3 bases and J by 3 bases, with 19 bases left in between. Here the CDR3 DNA reads TGCGCCAGCAGCTACACCCTTAGGCGGGGTGGCTACAATGAGCAGTTCTTC. Encoded protein: CASSYTLRRGGYNEQFF.

The gene calls are TRBV2 and TRBJ2-6, with D possibly being TRBD1 (5 bases). CDR3 size: 20 residues. CDR1 is SNHLY and CDR2 is FYNNEI in the germline V gene. Trimming cost V 6 bases and J 1 base, with 25 bases left between them. CDR3 coding DNA: TGTGCCAGCAGGGTCGGTCTAGGGGTTATAGTTGGGTCTGGGGCCAACGTCCTGACTTTC. Translation: CASRVGLGVIVGSGANVLTF.